The clone carrying this T cell receptor beta chain was found a few times. What it binds is unknown. This sample was taken from a study of T cell repertoires in cytomegalovirus infection. Across the whole study: Both CMV infection and a matching HLA type were indicated by public TCR beta signatures. Findings and limits, study-wide: Using cumulative public TCR beta family frequency, the authors identified those who carried CMV together with the relevant HLA. HLA-C-restricted CMV-specific TCR beta clonotypes prevailed in the ex vivo response.

Germline V CDR1 and CDR2: MNHEY, SVGEGT. The ends were cut back, 2 bases at V and 4 bases at J, with 9 bases in the middle. The CDR3 is made up of 14 amino acids. Each CDR3 protein gets one entry after TCRdb re-called the reads with MiXCR. The profile shows some 400,000 distinct CDR3 sequences, roughly 30% of them singletons. This clonotype was obtained from a human donor in good health (CMV status not recorded). Some clones in this sample may be carry-over from other donors' samples. The sample was PBMCs. This chain connects TRBV6-2 or TRBV6-3 to TRBJ1-5; TRBD1 is a possible D gene (5 bases). The CDR3 DNA reads as TGTGCCAGCAGTTACGAGGGGTATAATCAGCCCCAGCATTTT. Translation: CASSYEGYNQPQHF.